This TCR beta chain was profiled in a study of Tregs in tolerant kidney transplant recipients. Sequencing used immunoSEQ multiplex PCR; TCRdb keeps in-frame clones, though not all of them. The data contain tens of thousands of clones, about 83% of them seen just once; the ten biggest clones take up roughly 4%. Unstimulated regulatory T cells (CD4+CD25+CD127-), CD4+CD25- non-regulatory cells, CD4 and CD8 cells were FACS-sorted from thawed PBMCs. The germline V gene has CDR1 LNHDA and CDR2 SQIVND (reference sequence). After removal of 6 bases from V and 4 bases from J, the junction contained 13 bases not matched to a gene. This CDR3 is built from 16 residues. About this clone: Antigen specificity is unknown.

Findings and caveats of the study: Validation in larger populations is needed because few patients were studied.

The sequence was obtained from a human donor in good health. Material: CD4+ T cells from blood. This chain connects TRBV19 to TRBJ1-2; 8 bases line up with TRBD1. The CDR3 sequence: CASRRANRGGSYGYTF. The CDR3 region has the DNA TGTGCCAGTAGAAGAGCCAACAGGGGGGGATCCTATGGCTACACCTTC. The full variable domain, with the rest looked up from reference TRBV19 and TRBJ1-2, is DGGITQSPKYLFRKEGQNVTLSCEQNLNHDAMYWYRQDPGQGLRLIYYSQIVNDFQKGDIAEGYSVSREKKESFPLTVTSAQKNPTAFYLCASRRANRGGSYGYTFGSGTRLTVV.